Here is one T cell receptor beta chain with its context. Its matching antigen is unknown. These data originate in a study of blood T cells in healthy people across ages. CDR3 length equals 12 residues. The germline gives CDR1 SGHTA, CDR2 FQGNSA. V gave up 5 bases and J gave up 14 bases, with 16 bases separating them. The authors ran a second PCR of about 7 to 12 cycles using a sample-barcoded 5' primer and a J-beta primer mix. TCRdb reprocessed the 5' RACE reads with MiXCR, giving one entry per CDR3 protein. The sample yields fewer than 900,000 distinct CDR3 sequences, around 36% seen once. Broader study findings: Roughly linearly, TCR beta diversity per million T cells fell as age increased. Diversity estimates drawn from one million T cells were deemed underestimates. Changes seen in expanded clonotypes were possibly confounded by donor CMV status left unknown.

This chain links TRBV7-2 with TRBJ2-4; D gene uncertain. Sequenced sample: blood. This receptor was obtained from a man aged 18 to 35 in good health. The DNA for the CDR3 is TGTGCCAGCAGCCCGGGTGGAGAGCATAAGTACTTC. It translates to CASSPGGEHKYF.